Each of the 29 T cell receptor beta chains below was sequenced from the same sample in a study of CD8+ T cells in alopecia areata. Extracted from the samples, RNA was reverse transcribed into cDNA to serve as the sequencing template. Profiling relied on immunoSEQ multiplex PCR, and the TCRdb table lists in-frame clones only, not all of them. The sample contains 100,000 to 150,000 clones, over 50% of which appear only once. The source was CD4+ T cells sorted from blood, collected at week 0. The source of these receptors is a human donor with alopecia areata.

The V call is TRBV7-3, the J call TRBJ2-3; TRBD2 is a possible D gene (6 bases). Looked up from germline, CDR1 is SGHTA and CDR2 is FQGTGA. CDR3 length: 13 residues. Trimming cost V 6 bases and J 4 bases, with 11 bases left between them. The CDR3 bases are TGTGCCAGCAGTACGGACTATTCAGATACGCAGTATTTT. Protein product: CASSTDYSDTQYF.

This chain links TRBV2 with TRBJ2-3; D is ambiguous. This CDR3 comprises 12 residues. Trimming stripped 5 bases from V and 4 bases from J, with 7 bases between. Germline V gene sequence: CDR1 SNHLY, CDR2 FYNNEI. CDR3 in DNA: TGTGCCAGCAGTCTTAAGCCAGATACGCAGTATTTT. Its protein is CASSLKPDTQYF.

The chain combines TRBV7-6 with TRBJ1-2; 7 bases fit TRBD1. Germline assignment: CDR1 SGHVS and CDR2 FNYEAQ. Trimming took 5 bases from V and 4 from J; bases not matched to a gene: 10. This CDR3 region has 15 residues. The CDR3 here is CASSLNDRAGYGYTF. Written as DNA, the CDR3 is TGTGCCAGCAGCCTAAACGACAGGGCAGGCTATGGCTACACCTTC.

The chain employs TRBV28 and TRBJ2-1, with 11 bases that match TRBD2. In germline, CDR1 is MDHEN, CDR2 SYDVKM. The V gene end was trimmed by 4 bases and the J gene end by 0 bases; junction bases not matched to a gene: 2. The CDR3 runs to 16 residues. The CDR3 reads CASSSLAGVSYNEQFF. Here the CDR3 DNA reads TGTGCCAGCAGTTCACTAGCGGGAGTCTCCTACAATGAGCAGTTCTTC.

This clone was picked up a small number of times. The V call is TRBV2, the J call TRBJ1-1; TRBD1 might be the D (6 bases). The CDR3 runs to 15 residues. In germline, CDR1 is SNHLY, CDR2 FYNNEI. V was shortened by 5 bases and J by 0 bases, with 13 bases between the two germline ends. CDR3 coding DNA: TGTGCCAGCAGTCTCGAGACAGGAATGAACACTGAAGCTTTCTTT. Translated, it gives CASSLETGMNTEAFF.

DNA for the CDR3: TGTGCCAGTAGCCCACAGGGAGCTCAGCCCCAGCATTTT. Translating it yields CASSPQGAQPQHF. The J gene is TRBJ1-5, the V gene TRBV19; a weak D match, TRBD1 (6 bases). The CDR3 has 13 residues. Germline CDR1 and CDR2: LNHDA and SQIVND (reference sequence). V shed 6 bases and J shed 6 bases, with 12 bases lying between them.

This clone was seen a single time. The gene calls are TRBV25-1 and TRBJ1-2, with D unclear. Trimming removed 3 bases from V and 8 bases from J, with 19 bases in between. The CDR3 covers 15 residues. The V gene's germline CDR1 is MGHDK and CDR2 SYGVNS. CDR3 sequence reads: CASSDVRTVLTGYTF. For the CDR3, the DNA is TGTGCCAGCAGTGATGTTAGGACGGTCCTTACGGGCTACACCTTC.

CDR3 coding DNA: TGTGCCAGCAGTGCCGGGGGCCCAGATACGCAGTATTTT. It encodes CASSAGGPDTQYF. This chain connects TRBV2 to TRBJ2-3, with D perhaps being TRBD1 or TRBD2 (6 bases each). CDR3 size: 13 residues. In germline, CDR1 is SNHLY, CDR2 FYNNEI. The V end lost 4 bases, the J end lost 4 bases, and 9 bases lay between the germline ends.

This chain joins TRBV7-6 and TRBJ1-5; 10 bases agree with TRBD1. The CDR3 loop spans 15 amino acids. CDR1 and CDR2 from the germline V gene are SGHVS and FNYEAQ. The V gene end was trimmed by 1 base and the J gene end by 4 bases; junction bases not matched to a gene: 1. CDR3 nucleotides: TGTGCCAGCAGCTTAGGGGGACAGGGGAATCAGCCCCAGCATTTT. It translates to CASSLGGQGNQPQHF. Full variable domain (rest looked up from reference TRBV7-6 and TRBJ1-5): GAGVSQSPRYKVTKRGQDVALRCDPISGHVSLYWYRQALGQGPEFLTYFNYEAQQDKSGLPNDRFSAERPEGSISTLTIQRTEQRDSAMYRCASSLGGQGNQPQHFGDGTRLSIL.

This chain uses TRBV7-2 with TRBJ2-4; no reliable D call. Germline values: CDR1 SGHTA, CDR2 FQGNSA. The CDR3 is 11 amino acids. Trimming left V 5 bases short and J 4 bases short, with 3 bases between. The CDR3 DNA reads TGTGCCAGCAGCATAAAAAACATTCAGTACTTC. Translation: CASSIKNIQYF.

V and J are TRBV2 and TRBJ2-2; D gene uncertain. Germline V gene lookup returns CDR1 SNHLY and CDR2 FYNNEI. The CDR3 is 16 residues long. Trimming removed 7 bases at V and 0 bases at J, with 15 bases between. The CDR3 DNA reads as TGTGCCAGCACCAGGAGAAGACCGTCGAACACCGGGGAGCTGTTTTTT. It specifies CASTRRRPSNTGELFF.

J is TRBJ2-2 and V is TRBV19; D is unclear. Deletions cut 3 bases from V and 0 bases from J, with 8 bases between. In germline, CDR1 is LNHDA, CDR2 SQIVND (reference sequence). The CDR3 is 15 residues long. This CDR3 reads CASSIQQSNTGELFF. CDR3 coding DNA: TGTGCCAGTAGTATCCAACAGTCGAACACCGGGGAGCTGTTTTTT.

In its sample, this clone was seen once. The V and J genes are TRBV2 and TRBJ1-5; TRBD1 matches 10 bases. Germline-derived CDR1 and CDR2 are SNHLY and FYNNEI. This CDR3 has 21 residues. V dropped 4 bases and J dropped 2; count of bases not matched to a gene: 20. CDR3 DNA sequence: TGTGCCAGCAGTGGGACCAACCTGGGGGGACAGGGGTTGTGGGGCAATCAGCCCCAGCATTTT. This sequence encodes CASSGTNLGGQGLWGNQPQHF. The whole variable domain, filled in from reference TRBV2 and TRBJ1-5, reads EPEVTQTPSHQVTQMGQEVILRCVPISNHLYFYWYRQILGQKVEFLVSFYNNEISEKSEIFDDQFSVERPDGSNFTLKIRSTKLEDSAMYFCASSGTNLGGQGLWGNQPQHFGDGTRLSIL.

The rearrangement uses TRBV27 and TRBJ2-7; TRBD1 is a possible D gene (6 bases). Germline V gives CDR1 MNHEY, CDR2 SMNVEV (reference sequence). This CDR3 contains 13 residues. V was shortened by 5 bases and J by 2 bases, with 10 bases between the two germline ends. The chain's CDR3 is CASSAQGPYEQYF. For the CDR3, the DNA is TGTGCCAGCAGTGCACAGGGTCCCTACGAGCAGTACTTC.

J is TRBJ2-3 and V is TRBV7-2; 15 bases are shared with TRBD2. Germline CDR1 and CDR2: SGHTA and FQGNSA. The CDR3 totals 16 residues. V shed 5 bases, J shed 4 bases, and the junction held 4 bases outside the gene matches. The CDR3 protein is CASSVGTSGGPDTQYF. The CDR3 nucleotides read TGTGCCAGCAGCGTCGGGACTAGCGGGGGGCCAGATACGCAGTATTTT.

The chain employs TRBV5-1 and TRBJ2-5, with 10 bases matching TRBD1. The DNA matches TRBJ2-7 better at its end, which makes the J call doubtful. The germline CDR1 and CDR2 sequences are SGHRS and YFSETQ. The CDR3 totals 14 residues. The CDR3: CASSFSGTGAEQYF. The DNA of the CDR3 is TGCGCCAGCAGTTTCTCCGGGACAGGGGCCGAGCAGTACTTC.

The chain combines TRBV7-2 with TRBJ2-3; no clear D. The CDR3 runs 15 residues. V lost 0 bases to trimming and J lost 4 bases, with 11 bases between them. Germline CDR1 SGHTA, CDR2 FQGNSA. CDR3 region: CASSLASRPADTQYF. For the CDR3, the DNA is TGTGCCAGCAGCTTAGCTAGCCGGCCGGCAGATACGCAGTATTTT.

This clone was picked up a small number of times. This chain joins TRBV5-1 and TRBJ1-1, with D maybe TRBD1 (5 bases). The CDR3 consists of 14 residues. V lost 0 bases, J lost 4 bases, and 10 bases lay in between. Per germline, CDR1 SGHRS and CDR2 YFSETQ. CDR3 sequence: CASSLDGAFTEAFF. The CDR3 DNA sequence: TGCGCCAGCAGCTTGGATGGGGCTTTCACTGAAGCTTTCTTT.

The CDR3 is CASSPPGTGTYEQYF. The DNA of the CDR3 is TGTGCCAGCTCACCACCCGGGACAGGTACCTACGAGCAGTACTTC. The chain carries TRBV18 and TRBJ2-7; TRBD1 agrees at 8 bases. J was trimmed by 2 bases and V by 0 bases; bases with no gene match: 3. The germline V gene encodes CDR1 KGHSH and CDR2 LQKENI. This CDR3 comprises 15 residues.

The J gene is TRBJ1-1, the V gene TRBV6-5, with D uncertain. V was cut by 6 bases and J by 0 bases, with 14 bases left in between. Germline values: CDR1 MNHEY, CDR2 SVGAGI. The CDR3 sequence is 15 residues long. The CDR3 spells CASRRSTGMNTEAFF. Written as DNA, the CDR3 is TGTGCCAGCAGGAGGTCGACGGGTATGAACACTGAAGCTTTCTTT.

A few counts support this clone. The chain carries TRBV19 and TRBJ2-5; a possible D gene is TRBD1 (6 bases). Trimming removed 4 bases at V and 1 base at J, with 13 bases between. The CDR3 is 15 residues long. The germline V gene has CDR1 LNHDA and CDR2 SQIVND (reference sequence). The CDR3 region has the DNA TGTGCCAGTAGTACCGGGCGACAGGTCCAAGAGACCCAGTACTTC. This translates into CASSTGRQVQETQYF. Variable domain in full (rest from reference TRBV19 and TRBJ2-5): DGGITQSPKYLFRKEGQNVTLSCEQNLNHDAMYWYRQDPGQGLRLIYYSQIVNDFQKGDIAEGYSVSREKKESFPLTVTSAQKNPTAFYLCASSTGRQVQETQYFGPGTRLLVL.

This clone was detected once. The V call is TRBV5-6, the J call TRBJ2-3, with 8 positions matching TRBD1. J lost 2 bases, V lost 3 bases, and 5 bases had no gene match. The CDR3 extends over 15 amino acids. The germline CDR1 and CDR2 sequences are SGHDT and YYEEEE. The CDR3 here is CASSSTDRVTDTQYF. In DNA form, the CDR3 reads TGTGCCAGCAGCTCGACGGACAGGGTCACAGATACGCAGTATTTT. The full variable domain, completed using reference TRBV5-6 and TRBJ2-3, is DAGVTQSPTHLIKTRGQQVTLRCSPKSGHDTVSWYQQALGQGPQFIFQYYEEEERQRGNFPDRFSGHQFPNYSSELNVNALLLGDSALYLCASSSTDRVTDTQYFGPGTRLTVL.

Only a few counts were recorded for this clone. The V gene is TRBV29-1, the J gene TRBJ1-1; D is uncertain. CDR3 length: 11 amino acids. The germline V gene has CDR1 SQVTM and CDR2 ANQGSEA. Trimming shortened V by 4 bases and J by 7 bases, and 10 bases separated the two germline ends. CDR3 sequence: CSVGSRIEAFF. The CDR3 DNA reads as TGCAGCGTTGGAAGCCGCATTGAAGCTTTCTTT.

The CDR3 reads CASSPDGGGNTIYF. The CDR3 DNA follows: TGTGCCAGCTCACCGGACGGCGGAGGAAACACCATATATTTT. This rearrangement joins TRBV18 to TRBJ1-3; D remains ambiguous. The germline V and J ends were trimmed by 3 bases and 4 bases, with 10 bases remaining between them. CDR1 is KGHSH, CDR2 LQKENI, per germline. This CDR3 spans 14 amino acids. Looking up the rest from reference TRBV18 and TRBJ1-3 gives the full variable domain: NAGVMQNPRHLVRRRGQEARLRCSPMKGHSHVYWYRQLPEEGLKFMVYLQKENIIDESGMPKERFSAEFPKEGPSILRIQQVVRGDSAAYFCASSPDGGGNTIYFGEGSWLTVV.

The CDR3 loop reads CASSSTGLDSLYEQYF. As DNA, the CDR3 is TGTGCCAGCAGCAGCACAGGGTTGGATTCACTATACGAGCAGTACTTC. This chain links TRBV5-6 with TRBJ2-7; TRBD1 is a possible D gene (6 bases). Per germline, CDR1 SGHDT and CDR2 YYEEEE. V lost 4 bases to trimming and J lost 4 bases, with 21 bases between them. The CDR3 sequence is 16 residues long.

J is TRBJ1-1 and V is TRBV5-6; D is uncertain. Germline CDR1 SGHDT, CDR2 YYEEEE. V lost 2 bases, J lost 5 bases, and 4 bases lay in between. The CDR3 is 11 residues long. The CDR3 DNA follows: TGTGCCAGCAGCTTTGCGACTGAAGCTTTCTTT. Translated: CASSFATEAFF.

The chain recombines TRBV5-8 with TRBJ2-1; TRBD2 agrees at 10 bases. CDR3 size: 16 residues. The germline V gene encodes CDR1 SGHTS and CDR2 YDEGEE. Trimming cost V 0 bases and J 2 bases; bases outside gene matches: 2. CDR3 bases: TGTGCCAGCAGCTTGGGGACTAGCGGAGCCTACAATGAGCAGTTCTTC. This gives the protein CASSLGTSGAYNEQFF.

V and J are TRBV29-1 and TRBJ2-5; D perhaps matches TRBD2 (6 bases). The V and J ends lost 1 base and 5 bases respectively, with 8 bases between them. The germline gives CDR1 SQVTM, CDR2 ANQGSEA. The CDR3 totals 12 residues. CDR3 sequence: CSVEAGRETQYF. The CDR3 nucleotides are TGCAGCGTTGAAGCAGGGAGGGAGACCCAGTACTTC. Variable domain in full (rest from reference TRBV29-1 and TRBJ2-5): SAVISQKPSRDICQRGTSLTIQCQVDSQVTMMFWYRQQPGQSLTLIATANQGSEATYESGFVIDKFPISRPNLTFSTLTVSNMSPEDSSIYLCSVEAGRETQYFGPGTRLLVL.

The chain carries TRBV28 and TRBJ2-4, with D possibly matching TRBD1 (6 bases). The CDR3 is 14 residues long. Germline lookup yields CDR1 MDHEN and CDR2 SYDVKM. The CDR3 nucleotides are TGTGCTTCGATGTCCGGCAGGGGAGCCGACATTCAGTACTTC. It encodes CASMSGRGADIQYF.